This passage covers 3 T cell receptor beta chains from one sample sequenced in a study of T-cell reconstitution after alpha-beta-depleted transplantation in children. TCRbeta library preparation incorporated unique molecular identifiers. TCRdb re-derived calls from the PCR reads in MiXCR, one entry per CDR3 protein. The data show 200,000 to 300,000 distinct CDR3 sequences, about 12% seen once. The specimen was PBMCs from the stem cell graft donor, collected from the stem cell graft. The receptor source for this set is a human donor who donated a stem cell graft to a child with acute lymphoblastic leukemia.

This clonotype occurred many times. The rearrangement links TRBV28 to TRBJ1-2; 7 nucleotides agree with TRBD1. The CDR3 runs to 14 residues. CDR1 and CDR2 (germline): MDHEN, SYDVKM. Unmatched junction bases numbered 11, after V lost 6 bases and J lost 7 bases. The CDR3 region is CASSPQTGRAGYTF. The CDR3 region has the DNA TGTGCCAGCAGCCCTCAGACAGGGAGAGCTGGCTACACCTTC.

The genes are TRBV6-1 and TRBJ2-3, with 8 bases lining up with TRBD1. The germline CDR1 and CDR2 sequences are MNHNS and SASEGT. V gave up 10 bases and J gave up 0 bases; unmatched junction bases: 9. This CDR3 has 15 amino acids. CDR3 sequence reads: CATTIQGGSTDTQYF. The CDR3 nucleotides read TGTGCCACTACAATACAGGGGGGCAGCACAGATACGCAGTATTTT.

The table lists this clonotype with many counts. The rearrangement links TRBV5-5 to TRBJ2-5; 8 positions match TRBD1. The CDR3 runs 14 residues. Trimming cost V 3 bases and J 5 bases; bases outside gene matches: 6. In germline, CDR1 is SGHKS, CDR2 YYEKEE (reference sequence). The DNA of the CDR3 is TGTGCCAGCAGCTCACCCCAGGGGGCGGAGACCCAGTACTTC. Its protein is CASSSPQGAETQYF.